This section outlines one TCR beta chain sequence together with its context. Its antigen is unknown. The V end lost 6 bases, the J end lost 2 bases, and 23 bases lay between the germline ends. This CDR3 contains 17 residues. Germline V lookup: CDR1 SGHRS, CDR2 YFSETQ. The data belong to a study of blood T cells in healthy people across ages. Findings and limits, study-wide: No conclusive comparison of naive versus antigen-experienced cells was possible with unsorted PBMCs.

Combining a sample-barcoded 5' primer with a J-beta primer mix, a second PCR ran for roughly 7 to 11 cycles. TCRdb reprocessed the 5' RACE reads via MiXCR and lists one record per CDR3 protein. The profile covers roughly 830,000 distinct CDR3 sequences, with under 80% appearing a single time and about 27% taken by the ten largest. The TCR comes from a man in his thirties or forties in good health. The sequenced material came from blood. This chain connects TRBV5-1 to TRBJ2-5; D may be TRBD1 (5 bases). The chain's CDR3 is CASNKEQRGRGQETQYF. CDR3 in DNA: TGCGCCAGCAACAAGGAACAAAGGGGAAGGGGACAAGAGACCCAGTACTTC.